The 16 T cell receptor beta chains reported below all come from one sample, sequenced in a study of tumor-infiltrating lymphocytes in primary liver carcinoma. cDNA specific to TCR beta was made from roughly 500 ng of total RNA, with a constant-region primer employed for priming. TCR beta libraries came from three nested multiplex PCR rounds using slightly modified ARM-PCR. For approximately 9 cycles apiece, the opening two PCR rounds ran with TRBV1-TRBV30 forward primers and a C-beta reverse primer. TCRdb used MiXCR to reprocess the multiplex PCR reads, holding one entry per CDR3 protein. Of 300,000 to 400,000 distinct CDR3 sequences in the sample, around three fifths were seen once. Germline DNA was also extracted, and blood RNA derived from unsorted whole blood. Sequencing used peripheral blood. The receptor set was obtained from a middle-aged man with primary liver carcinoma and hepatitis B virus infection.

Concerning this clonotype itself: A much larger clone differs from this one at a single base, so this may be a read error. V and J are TRBV12-3 or TRBV12-4 and TRBJ2-3, with 8 bases lining up with TRBD2. The CDR3 has 15 residues. CDR3 in amino acids: CASSPGGAGVDKQYF. In DNA form, the CDR3 reads TGTGCCAGCAGCCCGGGGGGAGCGGGAGTGGATAAGCAGTATTTT.

The sample holds many counts of this clonotype. This sequence joins TRBV4-2 and TRBJ1-3, with 9 bases lining up with TRBD1. Germline loops: CDR1 LGHNA, CDR2 YNFKEQ. The CDR3 consists of 21 residues. The V and J ends lost 0 bases and 0 bases, in that order; junction bases with no gene match: 15. CDR3 bases: TGTGCCAGCAGCCAAGAAGGCTTGACAGGGGGTCGTATTTCCTCTGGAAACACCATATATTTT. Amino acid sequence: CASSQEGLTGGRISSGNTIYF.

With respect to this clonotype: Since the CDR3 does not end with the conserved phenylalanine or tryptophan, this likely comes from a read error. V gene TRBV28 combines with J gene TRBJ2-1, with 8 positions matching TRBD2. CDR3 length: 16 amino acids. Germline CDR1 is MDHEN and CDR2 is SYDVKM. Trimming took 7 bases from V and 4 from J; bases not matched to a gene: 12. CDR3 in amino acids: CASTSGGAQGYNEQFI. The DNA for the CDR3 is TGTGCCAGCACCTCCGGGGGGGCGCAAGGGTACAATGAGCAGTTCATC.

The chain carries TRBV11-2 and TRBJ1-5; 8 bases line up with TRBD1. Unmatched junction bases numbered 12, after V lost 1 base and J lost 7 bases. The CDR3 is 17 residues long. Germline-derived CDR1 and CDR2 are SGHAT and FQNNGV. The DNA for the CDR3 is TGTGCCAGCAGCTTAGGGGGCAGGGGGCGGGTTCCGCAGCCCCAGCATTTT. Translating gives CASSLGGRGRVPQPQHF.

As concerns this clonotype: A junction end diverges from the germline sequence, so it may reflect a read error. CDR3 sequence (DNA): TGTGCCGGCAGGGATAACGGGAGATTTACAGATACGCAGTATTTT. It codes for CAGRDNGRFTDTQYF. The chain recombines TRBV11-2 with TRBJ2-3; the D gene is possibly TRBD2 (6 bases). The CDR3 runs to 15 residues. CDR1 and CDR2 from the germline V gene are SGHAT and FQNNGV.

Of note for this clonotype: Lacking the conserved final phenylalanine or tryptophan, this CDR3 likely reflects a read error. J is TRBJ2-5 and V is TRBV29-1, with a tentative D call TRBD1 (5 bases). Germline V gene data show CDR1 as SQVTM and CDR2 as ANQGSEA. This CDR3 spans 14 amino acids. The CDR3 DNA sequence: TGCAGCCTTGAAGATGTCGGACAAGGAGAGACCCAGTACTCC. Protein sequence: CSLEDVGQGETQYS.

V usage is TRBV6-2 or TRBV6-3 and J usage is TRBJ2-1; D might be TRBD2 (5 bases). From germline, CDR1 is MNHEY and CDR2 SVGEGT. The CDR3 sequence is 16 residues long. The V end lost 2 bases, the J end lost 2 bases, and 13 bases lay between the germline ends. CDR3: CASSYAGGPPYNEQFF. DNA of the CDR3: TGTGCCAGCAGTTACGCTGGCGGGCCCCCCTACAATGAGCAGTTCTTC.

The V gene is TRBV28, the J gene TRBJ1-1; 7 bases align to TRBD1. CDR1 MDHEN and CDR2 SYDVKM come from the germline V gene. The CDR3 sequence is 11 residues long. Trimming took 6 bases from V and 8 from J; bases not matched to a gene: 3. The CDR3 spells CASRQTGEAFF. In DNA form, the CDR3 reads TGTGCCAGCAGGCAGACAGGGGAAGCTTTCTTT.

Many counts were recorded for this clonotype. The chain employs TRBV10-1 and TRBJ2-4; D might be TRBD2 (5 bases). Looked up from germline, CDR1 is WNHNN and CDR2 is SYGVQD (reference sequence). V lost 2 bases and J lost 0, with 5 bases in between. The CDR3 totals 14 residues. The CDR3, as DNA: TGCGCCAGCAGTGAGGAGGGAGCCAAAAACATTCAGTACTTC. This translates into CASSEEGAKNIQYF.

With respect to this clonotype: Sequence at one end of the junction differs from germline and may be a read error. The chain links TRBV5-1 to TRBJ1-3; TRBD1 matches 7 bases. Germline V CDR1 and CDR2: SGHRS, YFSETQ. The CDR3 loop spans 15 amino acids. The CDR3 region is CAISSEGGIGNTIYF. Here the CDR3 DNA reads TGCGCCATCAGCTCCGAAGGGGGCATTGGAAACACCATATATTTT.

This chain connects TRBV12-3 or TRBV12-4 to TRBJ1-5; D is perhaps TRBD1 (5 bases). The V end was cut by 6 bases, the J end by 3 bases, with 12 bases between. The CDR3 is 14 residues long. The CDR3 sequence: CASSNGHPNQPQHF. DNA of the CDR3: TGTGCCAGCAGCAATGGACACCCCAATCAGCCCCAGCATTTT.

The chain has TRBV14 and TRBJ2-7; tentative D call: TRBD2 (5 bases). V was cut by 0 bases and J by 7 bases, with 16 bases left in between. The CDR3 totals 15 residues. Germline values: CDR1 SGHDN, CDR2 FVKESK. This CDR3 reads CASSQDHVGVGEQYF. The CDR3, as DNA: TGTGCCAGCAGCCAAGATCATGTGGGAGTGGGGGAGCAGTACTTC.

The chain carries TRBV2 and TRBJ1-1, with TRBD1 matching 8 bases. Germline values: CDR1 SNHLY, CDR2 FYNNEI. CDR3 length equals 14 residues. Trimming cost V 5 bases and J 3 bases; bases outside gene matches: 5. The CDR3 loop is CASSKEQGDTEAFF. CDR3 DNA sequence: TGTGCCAGCAGTAAAGAACAGGGGGACACTGAAGCTTTCTTT.

This clonotype turned up a few times. A much more abundant neighbour one base away suggests this may be a read error. The chain carries TRBV12-3 or TRBV12-4 and TRBJ2-1; TRBD2 aligns across 12 bases. This CDR3 is 15 amino acids long. V gave up 5 bases and J gave up 8 bases; unmatched junction bases: 7. CDR3 amino acids: CASSPSGGAFDEQFF. In nucleotides, the CDR3 is TGTGCCAGCAGTCCTAGCGGGGGGGCCTTTGATGAGCAGTTCTTC.

For this clonotype: At one boundary the junction diverges from the germline segment, which might be a read error. The chain carries TRBV5-1 and TRBJ1-4; 7 nucleotides line up with TRBD1. CDR1 and CDR2 (germline): SGHRS, YFSETQ. The CDR3 runs to 13 residues. For the CDR3, the DNA is TGCACCAGCAGGAACAGGGGAAATGAAAAACTGTTTTTT. Translated: CTSRNRGNEKLFF.

About this clonotype itself: At one boundary the junction diverges from the germline segment, which might be a read error. For the CDR3, the DNA is TGCAGCGTCAAGTTTGGAGGGTCGATCTATGACTACACCTTC. It is translated as CSVKFGGSIYDYTF. The rearrangement joins TRBV29-1 to TRBJ1-2; D is ambiguous. The CDR3 has 14 residues. Germline CDR1 reads SQVTM; CDR2 reads ANQGSEA.